Described below is a single T cell receptor beta chain sequence and its context. Excluded were patients having autoimmune disease history or systemic immunosuppression. The CDR3 is made up of 18 amino acids. Germline V gene lookup returns CDR1 SGHRS and CDR2 YFSETQ. Trimming cost V 2 bases and J 1 base; bases outside gene matches: 9. The entry originates in a study of OX40 agonist ivuxolimab in advanced cancers. Study background: Hepatocellular carcinoma, melanoma, renal cell or head and neck cancer was diagnosed in the dose-escalation patients.

Profiling relied on immunoSEQ multiplex PCR, and the TCRdb table lists in-frame clones only, not all of them. Seen here are approximately 65,000 clones, roughly 89% observed once, and the top ten hold approximately 1.1%. The rearrangement uses TRBV5-1 and TRBJ2-5; TRBD1 matches at 12 bases. The sequence was obtained from an adult with an advanced solid tumor such as melanoma, head and neck, liver or kidney cancer. The specimen comprised CD4+ or CD8+ T cells sorted from blood, sampled in a trial of the OX40 agonist ivuxolimab. CDR3 bases: TGCGCCAGCAGCTTTTCTCGGGACAGGGGGCTTACCCAAGAGACCCAGTACTTC. It yields the protein CASSFSRDRGLTQETQYF.